The 26 T cell receptor beta chains reported below all come from one sample, sequenced in a study of T-cell reconstitution after alpha-beta-depleted transplantation in children. For TCRbeta, the library was prepared with unique molecular identifiers. TCRdb re-called the PCR reads through MiXCR, storing one row per CDR3 protein. The data hold about 440,000 distinct CDR3 sequences, with around 46% observed a single time. The sample consisted of PBMCs, taken before TCRalphabeta/CD19-depleted stem cell transplant. These TCRs come from a girl aged 2 to 10 with aplastic anemia, due to receive a stem cell transplant.

V and J are TRBV7-9 and TRBJ1-4; 9 bases are shared with TRBD1. With V trimmed by 5 bases and J by 4 bases, 8 bases remained unmatched. Germline-derived CDR1 and CDR2 are SEHNR and FQNEAQ (reference sequence). This CDR3 spans 16 amino acids. The CDR3 sequence: CASSAGTGTFNEKLFF. Written as DNA, the CDR3 is TGTGCCAGCAGCGCCGGGACAGGGACCTTTAATGAAAAACTGTTTTTT.

A few counts support this clonotype. In DNA form, the CDR3 reads TGTGCCAGCCCTCCAGCCGGGGAGCTGTTTTTT. This translates into CASPPAGELFF. V and J are TRBV7-9 and TRBJ2-2, with no clear D. V was pared by 8 bases and J by 6 bases, with 7 bases between. Germline lookup yields CDR1 SEHNR and CDR2 FQNEAQ (reference sequence). The CDR3 runs 11 residues. Full variable domain (outside the CDR3, taken from reference TRBV7-9 and TRBJ2-2): DTGVSQNPRHKITKRGQNVTFRCDPISEHNRLYWYRQTLGQGPEFLTYFQNEAQLEKSRLLSDRFSAERPKGSFSTLEIQRTEQGDSAMYLCASPPAGELFFGEGSRLTVL.

J is TRBJ2-5 and V is TRBV12-3 or TRBV12-4, with D perhaps given as TRBD1 or TRBD2 (5 bases each). The CDR3 totals 15 residues. V lost 7 bases and J lost 0, with 15 bases in between. The CDR3 region has the DNA TGTGCCAGCACTTGGACAAGGGAGTACCAAGAGACCCAGTACTTC. Protein product: CASTWTREYQETQYF.

V usage is TRBV5-5 and J usage is TRBJ1-5, with D possibly TRBD1 on 6 matching bases. The CDR3 has 16 amino acids. Trimming cost V 0 bases and J 4 bases, with 14 bases left between them. Per the germline V gene, CDR1 is SGHKS and CDR2 is YYEKEE (reference sequence). The CDR3 DNA reads as TGTGCCAGCAGCTTGGATGACAGGCATATAAATCAGCCCCAGCATTTT. It translates to CASSLDDRHINQPQHF.

This sequence joins TRBV7-9 and TRBJ1-1; maybe TRBD1 (5 bases). This CDR3 comprises 14 residues. The germline gives CDR1 SEHNR, CDR2 FQNEAQ (reference sequence). V lost 5 bases, J lost 3 bases, and 13 bases lay in between. CDR3 in DNA: TGTGCCAGCAGCGGCGGGGGGAGGGACACTGAAGCTTTCTTT. Encoded protein: CASSGGGRDTEAFF. The entire variable domain, with the rest obtained from reference TRBV7-9 and TRBJ1-1, is as follows: DTGVSQNPRHKITKRGQNVTFRCDPISEHNRLYWYRQTLGQGPEFLTYFQNEAQLEKSRLLSDRFSAERPKGSFSTLEIQRTEQGDSAMYLCASSGGGRDTEAFFGQGTRLTVV.

The sample holds many counts of this clonotype. The chain joins TRBV20-1 to TRBJ2-1; D is possibly TRBD2 (5 bases). The CDR3 runs 16 residues. Trimming took 0 bases from V and 0 from J, leaving 12 bases between them. Germline V CDR1 and CDR2: DFQATT, SNEGSKA (reference sequence). The DNA of the CDR3 is TGCAGTGCTAGAGATGGGAGCCCGAGCTCCTACAATGAGCAGTTCTTC. It codes for CSARDGSPSSYNEQFF.

V gene TRBV24-1 combines with J gene TRBJ2-1, with 12 bases matching TRBD2. Germline assignment: CDR1 KGHDR and CDR2 SFDVKD. J gave up 5 bases and V 4 bases, and 5 bases lay outside the gene matches. The CDR3 is made up of 16 amino acids. The CDR3 coding sequence is TGTGCCACCAGTGAGCCGGGGACTAGCGGGCACAATGAGCAGTTCTTC. Protein sequence: CATSEPGTSGHNEQFF.

In this sample, this clonotype turned up many times. The rearrangement links TRBV29-1 to TRBJ2-1, with 8 bases identical to TRBD2. The germline V gene has CDR1 SQVTM and CDR2 ANQGSEA. Trimming took 4 bases from V and 0 from J; bases not matched to a gene: 2. This CDR3 has 14 amino acids. CDR3 sequence (DNA): TGCAGCGTTGGCGGGACTAGCTCCTACAATGAGCAGTTCTTC. Translating it yields CSVGGTSSYNEQFF.

A remark on this clonotype: One end of the junction varies from germline; a read error may be responsible. This chain joins TRBV29-1 and TRBJ2-1, with 12 bases aligning to TRBD2. Germline CDR1 reads SQVTM; CDR2 reads ANQGSEA. The CDR3 length is 14 residues. DNA for the CDR3: TGCAGCGTGGAAGGACTAGCGGGGCACAATGAGCAGTTCTTC. The encoded protein is CSVEGLAGHNEQFF.

The table lists this clonotype with a few counts. V and J are TRBV6-2 or TRBV6-3 and TRBJ2-3; 7 nucleotides line up with TRBD1. The V and J ends lost 7 bases and 4 bases, in that order; junction bases with no gene match: 5. Germline loops: CDR1 MNHEY, CDR2 SVGEGT. The CDR3 sequence is 13 residues long. The CDR3 DNA follows: TGTGCCAGCACCGAGGACAGGCCAGATACGCAGTATTTT. It translates to CASTEDRPDTQYF.

This clonotype appeared a few times. The rearrangement joins TRBV20-1 to TRBJ1-4; D uncertain. CDR1 DFQATT and CDR2 SNEGSKA come from the germline V gene (reference sequence). This CDR3 contains 13 residues. Between the trimmed V and J ends, which lost 6 bases and 0 bases, there was a span of 8 bases. The CDR3 bases are TGCAGTGCCCGGACGCCAACTAATGAAAAACTGTTTTTT. It yields the protein CSARTPTNEKLFF.

This clonotype was picked up many times. This sequence joins TRBV5-5 and TRBJ2-7, with D tentatively TRBD1 or TRBD2 (5 bases each). Deletions cut 1 base from V and 5 bases from J, with 13 bases between. The germline gives CDR1 SGHKS, CDR2 YYEKEE (reference sequence). The CDR3 contains 14 residues. For the CDR3, the DNA is TGTGCCAGCAGCTTGATGTTGGGGGTGAACGAGCAGTACTTC. It is translated as CASSLMLGVNEQYF.

There are many counts of this clonotype. This rearrangement joins TRBV27 to TRBJ1-2; TRBD1 agrees at 8 bases. Trimming removed 2 bases from V and 6 bases from J; junction bases left unmatched: 11. The CDR3 totals 16 residues. From germline, CDR1 is MNHEY and CDR2 SMNVEV (reference sequence). The CDR3 protein is CASSLIGQGMVDGYTF. The CDR3 nucleotides read TGTGCCAGCAGTTTAATAGGACAGGGAATGGTTGATGGCTACACCTTC.

This clonotype was seen at least ten times. The V gene is TRBV5-1, the J gene TRBJ2-7; the D is unclear. Germline loops: CDR1 SGHRS, CDR2 YFSETQ. The germline V and J ends were trimmed by 1 base and 3 bases, with 8 bases remaining between them. The CDR3 loop spans 13 amino acids. The CDR3 sequence: CASSLYQLYEQYF. In DNA form, the CDR3 reads TGCGCCAGCAGCTTGTACCAACTCTACGAGCAGTACTTC.

This clonotype was recorded a few times. V usage is TRBV12-3 or TRBV12-4 and J usage is TRBJ2-2, with a possible D match to TRBD1 (6 bases). Trimming left V 3 bases short and J 6 bases short, with 20 bases between. This CDR3 comprises 17 residues. As DNA, the CDR3 is TGTGCCAGCAGTTTCACATTTGGGACAAAAAGGGCCGGGGAGCTGTTTTTT. This encodes CASSFTFGTKRAGELFF.

The V call is TRBV15, the J call TRBJ2-5, with TRBD1 matching 8 bases. J was trimmed by 2 bases and V by 0 bases; bases with no gene match: 5. The CDR3 has 16 amino acids. The germline V gene has CDR1 LNHNV and CDR2 YYDKDF (reference sequence). CDR3 bases: TGTGCCACCAGCAGAGATGGTGGACAGGGTCAAGAGACCCAGTACTTC. It yields the protein CATSRDGGQGQETQYF.

This sequence joins TRBV10-3 and TRBJ2-5; D is ambiguous. This CDR3 has 12 amino acids. The germline V gene encodes CDR1 ENHRY and CDR2 SYGVKD. V was shortened by 2 bases and J by 9 bases, with 10 bases between the two germline ends. The CDR3 bases are TGTGCCATCAGTGAGCCGGATTGGCCCCAGTACTTC. It encodes CAISEPDWPQYF.

In its sample, this clonotype was seen a few times. The chain employs TRBV7-9 and TRBJ2-1; D ambiguous. This CDR3 region has 12 residues. The V gene's germline CDR1 is SEHNR and CDR2 FQNEAQ (reference sequence). Trimming took off 3 bases at V and 4 bases at J, with 4 bases between the two ends. The CDR3 sequence is CASSFEYNEQFF. The CDR3 coding sequence is TGTGCCAGCAGCTTTGAATACAATGAGCAGTTCTTC. Full variable domain (remainder filled in from reference TRBV7-9 and TRBJ2-1): DTGVSQNPRHKITKRGQNVTFRCDPISEHNRLYWYRQTLGQGPEFLTYFQNEAQLEKSRLLSDRFSAERPKGSFSTLEIQRTEQGDSAMYLCASSFEYNEQFFGPGTRLTVL.

The CDR3, as DNA: TGCAGTGCTAGAGGGACAGACCACTCCTACGAGCAGTACTTC. Its protein product is CSARGTDHSYEQYF. J is TRBJ2-7 and V is TRBV20-1, with D maybe TRBD1 (6 bases). V dropped 1 base and J dropped 0 bases, with 10 bases sitting between them. CDR1 DFQATT and CDR2 SNEGSKA come from the germline V gene (reference sequence). The CDR3 length is 14 residues.

The sample holds one count of this clonotype. The rearrangement links TRBV20-1 to TRBJ2-4; D is uncertain. From germline, CDR1 is DFQATT and CDR2 SNEGSKA (reference sequence). V lost 4 bases and J 0 bases, leaving 7 bases between the germline ends. This CDR3 is built from 13 residues. The CDR3: CSAIKLAKNIQYF. CDR3 nucleotides: TGCAGTGCTATCAAACTAGCCAAAAACATTCAGTACTTC.

At least ten counts were recorded for this clonotype. V usage is TRBV27 and J usage is TRBJ2-1; D is possibly TRBD1 or TRBD2 (5 bases each). Germline V gives CDR1 MNHEY, CDR2 SMNVEV (reference sequence). V was trimmed by 7 bases and J by 1 base, leaving 14 bases between them. The CDR3 has 15 amino acids. The CDR3 spells CASTKGTDSYNEQFF. The CDR3 DNA sequence: TGTGCCAGCACAAAAGGGACCGATTCCTACAATGAGCAGTTCTTC.

The J gene is TRBJ2-1, the V gene TRBV27, with a tentative D call TRBD2 (6 bases). From germline, CDR1 is MNHEY and CDR2 SMNVEV (reference sequence). Trimming took off 4 bases at V and 3 bases at J, with 10 bases between the two ends. This CDR3 is 14 amino acids long. The CDR3 nucleotides read TGTGCCAGCAGTTGGGACTCTCTCTACAATGAGCAGTTCTTC. It specifies CASSWDSLYNEQFF.

This chain's CDR3 is CASWRGGHTNTEAFF. CDR3 nucleotide sequence: TGCGCCAGCTGGCGGGGGGGACACACAAACACTGAAGCTTTCTTT. This chain joins TRBV5-1 and TRBJ1-1; D possibly corresponds to TRBD1 (6 bases). V shed 7 bases and J shed 2 bases, with 18 bases lying between them. Germline CDR1 and CDR2: SGHRS and YFSETQ. This CDR3 has 15 residues.

CDR3 DNA: TGCAGTGCTACCTACAGGGGACGGAGATCGAGTCAGCCCCAGCATTTT. Its translation is CSATYRGRRSSQPQHF. The V gene is TRBV20-1, the J gene TRBJ1-5; TRBD1 agrees at 7 bases. This CDR3 contains 16 residues. Germline values: CDR1 DFQATT, CDR2 SNEGSKA (reference sequence). The J segment lost 6 bases and the V segment lost 4 bases, leaving 15 bases of the junction unmatched.

The V gene is TRBV5-1, the J gene TRBJ1-4, with no clear D. This CDR3 region has 15 residues. V lost 6 bases and J 0 bases, leaving 12 bases between the germline ends. Germline loops: CDR1 SGHRS, CDR2 YFSETQ. The CDR3 region is CASKPSGSTNEKLFF. The CDR3 DNA reads as TGCGCCAGCAAACCATCGGGGTCAACTAATGAAAAACTGTTTTTT. Together with reference TRBV5-1 and TRBJ1-4, the CDR3 gives the full variable domain: KAGVTQTPRYLIKTRGQQVTLSCSPISGHRSVSWYQQTPGQGLQFLFEYFSETQRNKGNFPGRFSGRQFSNSRSEMNVSTLELGDSALYLCASKPSGSTNEKLFFGSGTQLSVL.

The genes are TRBV11-2 and TRBJ2-3, with TRBD1 as a possible D gene (5 bases). Trimming took off 2 bases at V and 2 bases at J, with 14 bases between the two ends. Germline V lookup: CDR1 SGHAT, CDR2 FQNNGV. The CDR3 loop spans 16 amino acids. The CDR3 bases are TGTGCCAGCAGCTTATGGTGGACGACAGACACAGATACGCAGTATTTT. Its translation is CASSLWWTTDTDTQYF.